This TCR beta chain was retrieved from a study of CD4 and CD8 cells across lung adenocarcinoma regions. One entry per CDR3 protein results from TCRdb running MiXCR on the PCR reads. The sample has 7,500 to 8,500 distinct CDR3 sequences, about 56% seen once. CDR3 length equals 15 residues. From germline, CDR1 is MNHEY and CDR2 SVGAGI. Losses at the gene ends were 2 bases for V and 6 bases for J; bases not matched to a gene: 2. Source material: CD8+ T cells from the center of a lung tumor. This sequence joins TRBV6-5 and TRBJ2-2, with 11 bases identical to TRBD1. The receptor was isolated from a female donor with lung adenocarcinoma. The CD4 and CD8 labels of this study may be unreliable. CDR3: CASSYQGQGAGELFF. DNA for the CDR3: TGTGCCAGCAGTTACCAGGGACAGGGGGCCGGGGAGCTGTTTTTT.